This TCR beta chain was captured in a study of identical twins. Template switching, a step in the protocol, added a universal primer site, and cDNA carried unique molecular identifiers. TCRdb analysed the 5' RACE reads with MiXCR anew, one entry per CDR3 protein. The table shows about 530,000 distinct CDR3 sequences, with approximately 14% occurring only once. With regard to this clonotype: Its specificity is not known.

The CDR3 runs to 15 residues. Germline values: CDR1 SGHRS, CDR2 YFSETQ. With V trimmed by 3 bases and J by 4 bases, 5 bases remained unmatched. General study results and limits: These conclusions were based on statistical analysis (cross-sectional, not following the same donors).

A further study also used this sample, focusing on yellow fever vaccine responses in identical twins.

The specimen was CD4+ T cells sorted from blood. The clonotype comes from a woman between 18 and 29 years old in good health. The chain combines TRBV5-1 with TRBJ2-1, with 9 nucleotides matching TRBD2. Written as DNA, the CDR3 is TGCGCCAGCAGCTCGACTAGCGGTTATTACAATGAGCAGTTCTTC. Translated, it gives CASSSTSGYYNEQFF.